A selection of T cell receptor beta chains follows, all from one sample in a study of T cell responses to AZD1222 COVID-19 vaccine. Assay: immunoSEQ multiplex PCR; the TCRdb copy retains only in-frame clones and omits some. The sample lists tens of thousands of clones, more than 75% occurring once. The source was peripheral blood, collected on day 0 of AZD1222 vaccination. The receptors here all came from an adult in good health. Both conserved end residues are part of each CDR3. D genes are given only for firm matches. Clone sizes are given selectively: once, few, many, or a class where the clone is expanded.

abundance: -
d_gene: -
j_gene: TRBJ2-1
v_gene: TRBV18
CDR3nt: TGTGCCAGCCCCCCTTCTGTGGGGGGGCTACGTGAGCAGTTCTTC
CDR3aa: CASPPSVGGLREQFF

abundance: -
d_gene: -
j_gene: TRBJ2-5
v_gene: TRBV7-2
CDR3nt: TGTGCCAGCAGCTTAGGCGGGGCCCACCAAGAGACCCAGTACTTC
CDR3aa: CASSLGGAHQETQYF

abundance: -
d_gene: -
j_gene: TRBJ1-2
v_gene: TRBV29-1
CDR3nt: TGCAGCGTTGACCAGGGGAGAGGCTACACCTTC
CDR3aa: CSVDQGRGYTF

abundance: -
d_gene: TRBD1
j_gene: TRBJ2-6
v_gene: TRBV5-1
CDR3nt: TGCGCCAGCAGCGAGGGACAGGGGCAGATCACTGGGGCCAACGTCCTGACTTTC
CDR3aa: CASSEGQGQITGANVLTF

abundance: once
d_gene: -
j_gene: TRBJ2-7
v_gene: TRBV6-2/TRBV6-3
CDR3nt: TGTGCCAGCAGTTACCCATGGCAGGGCGAGCAGTACTTC
CDR3aa: CASSYPWQGEQYF

abundance: -
d_gene: TRBD2
j_gene: TRBJ2-1
v_gene: TRBV7-2
CDR3nt: TGTGCCAGCAGCTTTTCGAGCGGGGGTTCGGTTGAGCAGTTCTTC
CDR3aa: CASSFSSGGSVEQFF

abundance: -
d_gene: TRBD1
j_gene: TRBJ1-2
v_gene: TRBV27
CDR3nt: TGTGCCAGCAGTTTCGGTGGACAGGGTAACTATGGCTACACCTTC
CDR3aa: CASSFGGQGNYGYTF

abundance: -
d_gene: -
j_gene: TRBJ1-1
v_gene: TRBV19
CDR3nt: TGTGCCAGTAGTCTTTCTGCGATGAACACTGAAGCTTTCTTT
CDR3aa: CASSLSAMNTEAFF

abundance: -
d_gene: TRBD1
j_gene: TRBJ1-1
v_gene: TRBV14
CDR3nt: TGTGCCAGCAGCCGGAGACAGGGTCCCAACACTGAAGCTTTCTTT
CDR3aa: CASSRRQGPNTEAFF

abundance: -
d_gene: -
j_gene: TRBJ1-3
v_gene: TRBV19
CDR3nt: TGTGCCAGTAGTATTCCCACAGGGAATGCTGGAAACACCATATATTTT
CDR3aa: CASSIPTGNAGNTIYF

abundance: -
d_gene: TRBD1
j_gene: TRBJ1-2
v_gene: TRBV27
CDR3nt: TGTGCCAGCAGTCCTACATCGACAGGGATGGCCTATGGCTACACCTTC
CDR3aa: CASSPTSTGMAYGYTF

abundance: -
d_gene: TRBD1
j_gene: TRBJ2-1
v_gene: TRBV12-3/TRBV12-4
CDR3nt: TGTGCCAGCAGCCGACAGGGGACCAATGAGCAGTTCTTC
CDR3aa: CASSRQGTNEQFF

abundance: once
d_gene: TRBD1
j_gene: TRBJ1-2
v_gene: TRBV5-1
CDR3nt: TGCGCCAGCAGCTCTGCAAATTCCGGGACAGTTAACTATGGCTACACCTTC
CDR3aa: CASSSANSGTVNYGYTF

abundance: -
d_gene: -
j_gene: TRBJ1-5
v_gene: TRBV4-3
CDR3nt: TGCGCCAGCAGCCAAGATACGGGGGGGCAGGGACAGCATTTT
CDR3aa: CASSQDTGGQGQHF

abundance: -
d_gene: -
j_gene: TRBJ1-1
v_gene: TRBV3-1/TRBV3-2
CDR3nt: TGTGCCAGCAGTCTCCGCTGGGGAGACACTGAAGCTTTCTTT
CDR3aa: CASSLRWGDTEAFF

abundance: -
d_gene: -
j_gene: TRBJ1-4
v_gene: TRBV7-9
CDR3nt: TGTGCCAGCAGCGGAATCAGGGATGGGAATGAAAAACTGTTTTTT
CDR3aa: CASSGIRDGNEKLFF

abundance: -
d_gene: -
j_gene: TRBJ2-5
v_gene: TRBV6-2/TRBV6-3
CDR3nt: TGTGCCAGCATTTACATCATGGTCTTAGTCCCCGGGGCCCAGTACTTC
CDR3aa: CASIYIMVLVPGAQYF

abundance: once
d_gene: -
j_gene: TRBJ1-4
v_gene: TRBV6-2/TRBV6-3
CDR3nt: TGTGCCAGCAGTTGGACACCGGAGGGCCAAAATGAAAAACTGTTTTTT
CDR3aa: CASSWTPEGQNEKLFF

abundance: few
d_gene: -
j_gene: TRBJ1-6
v_gene: TRBV5-1
CDR3nt: TGCGCCAGCAGCTTGGTCGTCTCGTGGCAGGGAGGATCACCCCTCCACTTT
CDR3aa: CASSLVVSWQGGSPLHF

abundance: once
d_gene: -
j_gene: TRBJ1-2
v_gene: TRBV18
CDR3nt: TGTGCCAGCTCACCAGGGTCTATGGACTATGGCTACACCTTC
CDR3aa: CASSPGSMDYGYTF

abundance: -
d_gene: TRBD2
j_gene: TRBJ2-1
v_gene: TRBV10-2
CDR3nt: TGCGCCAGCAGTCTCCGAGCGAGGACTAGCTACTACAATGAGCAGTTCTTC
CDR3aa: CASSLRARTSYYNEQFF

abundance: -
d_gene: -
j_gene: TRBJ2-1
v_gene: TRBV25-1
CDR3nt: TGTGCCAGCAGACCCGATAGGGATGAGCAGTTCTTC
CDR3aa: CASRPDRDEQFF

abundance: -
d_gene: TRBD1
j_gene: TRBJ1-2
v_gene: TRBV5-1
CDR3nt: TGCGCCAGCAGCTGGGGACAGGAGAGGGGCTACACCTTC
CDR3aa: CASSWGQERGYTF

abundance: -
d_gene: -
j_gene: TRBJ2-5
v_gene: TRBV3-1/TRBV3-2
CDR3nt: TGTGCCAGCAGCCAAGACATTGGCAGGGCCACGTTAGAGACCCAGTACTTC
CDR3aa: CASSQDIGRATLETQYF

abundance: -
d_gene: TRBD1
j_gene: TRBJ2-2
v_gene: TRBV9
CDR3nt: TGTGCCAGCAGCATACCGACAGGGGGGAGCGGGGAGCTGTTTTTT
CDR3aa: CASSIPTGGSGELFF

abundance: few
d_gene: TRBD1
j_gene: TRBJ1-3
v_gene: TRBV3-1/TRBV3-2
CDR3nt: TGTGCCAGCAGCCAAGTGAGGACAGGGGGAAACACCATATATTTT
CDR3aa: CASSQVRTGGNTIYF

abundance: -
d_gene: -
j_gene: TRBJ1-2
v_gene: TRBV6-5
CDR3nt: TGTGCCAGCAGGGAGACGGGCGACTATGGCTACACCTTC
CDR3aa: CASRETGDYGYTF

abundance: once
d_gene: TRBD1
j_gene: TRBJ2-1
v_gene: TRBV7-3
CDR3nt: TGTGCCAGCAGCCGGGACAGGGGAAATGCGGAAGAGCAGTTCTTC
CDR3aa: CASSRDRGNAEEQFF

abundance: -
d_gene: -
j_gene: TRBJ2-7
v_gene: TRBV4-1
CDR3nt: TGCGCCAGCAGCCCTACCGACTTTACCGGGTCTTCTTACGAGCAGTACTTC
CDR3aa: CASSPTDFTGSSYEQYF

abundance: -
d_gene: TRBD1
j_gene: TRBJ1-2
v_gene: TRBV11-2
CDR3nt: TGTGCCAGCAGCACCCGACAGGGAGCCTATGGCTACACCTTC
CDR3aa: CASSTRQGAYGYTF

abundance: -
d_gene: -
j_gene: TRBJ2-3
v_gene: TRBV7-2
CDR3nt: TGTGCCAGCAGCCCGCGGAGGTTAGATACGCAGTATTTT
CDR3aa: CASSPRRLDTQYF

abundance: -
d_gene: -
j_gene: TRBJ1-5
v_gene: TRBV21-1
CDR3nt: TGTGCCAGCAGCAAAACTCCGGGACAGGGTTTCGGGCATCAGCCCCAGCATTTT
CDR3aa: CASSKTPGQGFGHQPQHF

abundance: -
d_gene: TRBD1
j_gene: TRBJ2-2
v_gene: TRBV4-1
CDR3nt: TGCGCCAGCAGCAAAGGACAGGGGGCGGGCACCGGGGAGCTGTTTTTT
CDR3aa: CASSKGQGAGTGELFF

abundance: -
d_gene: -
j_gene: TRBJ2-1
v_gene: TRBV5-1
CDR3nt: TGCGCCAGCGGACAGACTCCATCCTACAATGAGCAGTTCTTC
CDR3aa: CASGQTPSYNEQFF

abundance: -
d_gene: -
j_gene: TRBJ1-1
v_gene: TRBV9
CDR3nt: TGTGCCAGCAGCGTCCACACAGGAGCGGGAACTGAAGCTTTCTTT
CDR3aa: CASSVHTGAGTEAFF